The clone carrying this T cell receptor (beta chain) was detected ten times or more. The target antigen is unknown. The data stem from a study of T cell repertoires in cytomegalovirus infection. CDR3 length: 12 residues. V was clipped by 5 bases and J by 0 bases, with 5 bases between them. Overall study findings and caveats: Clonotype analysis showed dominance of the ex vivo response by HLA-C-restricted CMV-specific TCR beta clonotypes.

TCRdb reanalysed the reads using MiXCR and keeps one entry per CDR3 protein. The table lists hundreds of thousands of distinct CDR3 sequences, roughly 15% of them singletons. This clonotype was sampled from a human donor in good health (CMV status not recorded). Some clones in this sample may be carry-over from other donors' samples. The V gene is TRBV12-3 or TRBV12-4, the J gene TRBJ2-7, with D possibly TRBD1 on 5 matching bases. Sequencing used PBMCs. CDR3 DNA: TGTGCCAGCAGTGACAGCTCCTACGAGCAGTACTTC. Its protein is CASSDSSYEQYF.